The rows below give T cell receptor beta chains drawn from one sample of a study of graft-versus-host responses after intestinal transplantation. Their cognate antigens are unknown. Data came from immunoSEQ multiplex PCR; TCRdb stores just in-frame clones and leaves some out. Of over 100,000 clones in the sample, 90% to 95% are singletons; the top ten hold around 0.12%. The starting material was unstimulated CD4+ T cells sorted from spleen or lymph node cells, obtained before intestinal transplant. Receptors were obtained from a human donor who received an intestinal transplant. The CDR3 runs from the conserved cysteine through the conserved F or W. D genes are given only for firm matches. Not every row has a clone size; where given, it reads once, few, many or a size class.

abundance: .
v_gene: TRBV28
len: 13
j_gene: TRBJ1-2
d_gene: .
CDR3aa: CASTVGENYGYTF
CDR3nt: TGTGCCAGCACCGTCGGAGAAAACTATGGCTACACCTTC

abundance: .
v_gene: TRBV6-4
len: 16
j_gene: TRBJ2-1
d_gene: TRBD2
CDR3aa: CASSDSGTSGRDEQFF
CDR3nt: TGTGCCAGCAGTGACTCCGGGACTAGCGGCCGGGATGAGCAGTTCTTC

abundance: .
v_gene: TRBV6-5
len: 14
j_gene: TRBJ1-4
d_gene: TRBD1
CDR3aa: CASRGQGRSEKLFF
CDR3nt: TGTGCCAGCAGGGGACAGGGCCGATCTGAAAAACTGTTTTTT

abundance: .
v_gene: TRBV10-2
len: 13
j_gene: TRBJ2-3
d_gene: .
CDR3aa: CATSAGFTDTQYF
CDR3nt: TGCGCCACCTCGGCGGGCTTCACAGATACGCAGTATTTT

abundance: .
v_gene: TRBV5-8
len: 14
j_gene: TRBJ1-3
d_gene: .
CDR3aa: CASSLGDIGNTIYF
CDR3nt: TGTGCCAGCAGCTTGGGGGATATAGGAAACACCATATATTTT

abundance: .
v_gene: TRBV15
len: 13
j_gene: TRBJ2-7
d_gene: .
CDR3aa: CATESRGSYEQYF
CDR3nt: TGTGCCACCGAGAGTCGGGGGTCGTACGAGCAGTACTTC

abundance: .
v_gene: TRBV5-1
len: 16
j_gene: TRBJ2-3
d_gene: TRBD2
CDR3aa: CASSPGVWDYTDTQYF
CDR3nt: TGCGCCAGCAGCCCGGGGGTTTGGGACTACACAGATACGCAGTATTTT

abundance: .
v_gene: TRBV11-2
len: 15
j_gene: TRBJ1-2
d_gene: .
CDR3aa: CASSLIKGSNYGYTF
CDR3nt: TGTGCCAGCAGCTTAATCAAGGGTTCTAACTATGGCTACACCTTC

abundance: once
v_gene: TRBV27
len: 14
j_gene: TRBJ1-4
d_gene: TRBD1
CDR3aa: CASSSDRANEKLFF
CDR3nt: TGTGCCAGCAGTTCGGACAGGGCAAATGAAAAACTGTTTTTT

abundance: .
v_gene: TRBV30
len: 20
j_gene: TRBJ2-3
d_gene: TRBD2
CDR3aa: CAWSKKTSGRGGFSTDTQYF
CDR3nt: TGTGCCTGGAGTAAGAAGACTAGCGGGAGAGGGGGTTTTAGCACAGATACGCAGTATTTT

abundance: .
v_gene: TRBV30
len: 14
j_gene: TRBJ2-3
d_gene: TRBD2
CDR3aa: CAWSPGGKEDTQYF
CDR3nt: TGTGCCTGGAGTCCGGGGGGAAAGGAAGATACGCAGTATTTT

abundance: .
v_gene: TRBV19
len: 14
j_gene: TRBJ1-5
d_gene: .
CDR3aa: CASRVRGRVQPQHF
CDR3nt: TGTGCCAGTAGGGTTCGGGGGCGCGTTCAGCCCCAGCATTTT

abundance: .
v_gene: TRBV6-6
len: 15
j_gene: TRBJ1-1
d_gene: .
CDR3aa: CASSYSVRGYTEAFF
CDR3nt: TGTGCCAGCAGTTACTCAGTAAGGGGTTACACTGAAGCTTTCTTT

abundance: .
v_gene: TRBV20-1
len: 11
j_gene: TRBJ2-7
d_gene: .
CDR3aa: CSASFGYEQYF
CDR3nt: TGCAGTGCTAGCTTCGGGTACGAGCAGTACTTC

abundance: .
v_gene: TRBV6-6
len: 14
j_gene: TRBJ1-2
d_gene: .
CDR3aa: CAGSYTLWGNGYTF
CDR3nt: TGTGCCGGCAGTTACACCCTCTGGGGGAATGGCTACACCTTC

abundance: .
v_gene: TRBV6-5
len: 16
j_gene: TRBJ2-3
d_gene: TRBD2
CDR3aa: CASSFTGLAGTDTQYF
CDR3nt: TGTGCCAGCAGTTTCACGGGACTAGCGGGCACAGATACGCAGTATTTT

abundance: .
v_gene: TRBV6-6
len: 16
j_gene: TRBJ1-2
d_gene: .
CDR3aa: CASSVTTGKGVGGYTF
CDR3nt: TGTGCCAGCAGTGTAACTACCGGGAAAGGCGTCGGGGGCTACACCTTC

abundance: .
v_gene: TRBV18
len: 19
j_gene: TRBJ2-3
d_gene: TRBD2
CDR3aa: CASSPNLPPSGSWADTQYF
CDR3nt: TGTGCCAGCTCACCAAACCTACCCCCTAGCGGGAGTTGGGCAGATACGCAGTATTTT

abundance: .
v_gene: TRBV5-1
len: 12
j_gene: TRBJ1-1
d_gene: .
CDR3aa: CASSPDTGEAFF
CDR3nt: TGCGCCAGCAGCCCTGATACCGGGGAAGCTTTCTTT

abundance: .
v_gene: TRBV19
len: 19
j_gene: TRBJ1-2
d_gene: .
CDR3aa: CASSNMGKTSGISNYGYTF
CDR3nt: TGTGCCAGTAGTAATATGGGGAAGACTTCCGGGATCTCTAACTATGGCTACACCTTC

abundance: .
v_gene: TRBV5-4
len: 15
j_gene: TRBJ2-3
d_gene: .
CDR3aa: CASSLTLSGADTQYF
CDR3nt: TGTGCCAGCAGCTTGACCCTGTCTGGGGCAGATACGCAGTATTTT

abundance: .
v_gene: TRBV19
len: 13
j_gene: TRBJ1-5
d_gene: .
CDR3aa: CASSMLGHQPQHF
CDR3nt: TGTGCCAGTAGTATGCTTGGTCATCAGCCCCAGCATTTT

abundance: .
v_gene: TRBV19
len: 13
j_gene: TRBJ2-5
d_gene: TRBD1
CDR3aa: CASSMRDRETQYF
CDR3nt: TGTGCCAGTAGTATGCGGGACAGGGAGACCCAGTACTTC

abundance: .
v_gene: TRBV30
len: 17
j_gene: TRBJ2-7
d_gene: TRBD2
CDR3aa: CARPDASGFESSYEQYF
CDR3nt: TGTGCCCGGCCCGATGCTAGCGGCTTCGAGAGCTCCTACGAGCAGTACTTC

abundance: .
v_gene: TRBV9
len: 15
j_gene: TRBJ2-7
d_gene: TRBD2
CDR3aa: CASSVGLAGVNEQYF
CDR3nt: TGTGCCAGCAGCGTAGGATTAGCGGGAGTAAACGAGCAGTACTTC

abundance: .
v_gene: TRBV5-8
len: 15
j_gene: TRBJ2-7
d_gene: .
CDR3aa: CASRRGHYSSYEQYF
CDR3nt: TGTGCCAGCAGACGGGGACATTACAGCTCCTACGAGCAGTACTTC

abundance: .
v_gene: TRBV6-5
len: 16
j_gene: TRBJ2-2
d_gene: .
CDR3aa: CASSYSGTRNTGELFF
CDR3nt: TGTGCCAGCAGTTACTCCGGGACACGGAACACCGGGGAGCTGTTTTTT

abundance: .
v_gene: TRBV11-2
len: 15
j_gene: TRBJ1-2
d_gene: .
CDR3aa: CASSGGRGVDYGYTF
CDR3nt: TGTGCCAGCAGCGGTGGTCGGGGGGTCGACTATGGCTACACCTTC

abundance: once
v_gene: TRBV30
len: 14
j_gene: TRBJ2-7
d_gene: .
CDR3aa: CAWSVGGSGYEQYF
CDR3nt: TGTGCCTGGAGTGTCGGTGGGTCGGGCTACGAGCAGTACTTC

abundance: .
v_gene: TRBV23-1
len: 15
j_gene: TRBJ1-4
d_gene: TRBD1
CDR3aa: CASRPPGQTALKLFF
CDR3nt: TGCGCCAGCAGGCCCCCGGGACAGACCGCCTTAAAACTGTTTTTT

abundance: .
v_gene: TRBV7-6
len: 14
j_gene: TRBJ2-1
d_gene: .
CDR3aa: CASSSTSIKDEQFF
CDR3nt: TGTGCCAGCAGCTCAACCAGCATTAAAGATGAGCAGTTCTTC

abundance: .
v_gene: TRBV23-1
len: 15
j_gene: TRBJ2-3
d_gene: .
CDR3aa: CASSQGRGITDTQYF
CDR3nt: TGCGCCAGCAGTCAAGGTAGGGGAATCACAGATACGCAGTATTTT

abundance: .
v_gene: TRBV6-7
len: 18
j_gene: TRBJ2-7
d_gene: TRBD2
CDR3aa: CASSYSGEPTSNSYEQYF
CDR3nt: TGTGCCAGCAGTTACTCGGGGGAACCGACTAGCAACTCCTACGAGCAGTACTTC

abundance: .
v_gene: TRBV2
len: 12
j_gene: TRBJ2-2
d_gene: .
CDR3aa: CASSVREGELFF
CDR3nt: TGTGCCAGCAGTGTTAGGGAAGGGGAGCTGTTTTTT

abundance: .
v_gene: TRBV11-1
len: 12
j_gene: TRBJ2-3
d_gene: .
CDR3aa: CASSLAQNTQYF
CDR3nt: TGTGCCAGCAGCTTAGCACAGAATACGCAGTATTTT

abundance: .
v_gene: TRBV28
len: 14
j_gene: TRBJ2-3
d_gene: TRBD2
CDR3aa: CASGTSGRADTQYF
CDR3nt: TGTGCCAGCGGGACTAGCGGGAGGGCCGATACGCAGTATTTT

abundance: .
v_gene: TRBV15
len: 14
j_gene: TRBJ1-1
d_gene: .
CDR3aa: CATSRNQENTEAFF
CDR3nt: TGTGCCACCAGCCGAAACCAGGAGAACACTGAAGCTTTCTTT

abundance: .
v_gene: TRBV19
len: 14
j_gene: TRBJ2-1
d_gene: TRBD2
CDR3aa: CASSSSGTYNEQFF
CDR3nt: TGTGCCAGTTCGTCTAGCGGAACCTACAATGAGCAGTTCTTC

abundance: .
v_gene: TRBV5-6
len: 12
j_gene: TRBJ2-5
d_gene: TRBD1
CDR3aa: CATHRGRETQYF
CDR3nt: TGTGCCACCCACAGGGGCCGGGAGACCCAGTACTTC

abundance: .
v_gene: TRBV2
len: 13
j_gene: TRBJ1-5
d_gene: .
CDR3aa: CASIEVLNQPQHF
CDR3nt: TGTGCCAGCATCGAGGTTCTCAATCAGCCCCAGCATTTT

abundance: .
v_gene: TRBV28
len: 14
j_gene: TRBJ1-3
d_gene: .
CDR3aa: CASSLAGQGNTIYF
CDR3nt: TGTGCCAGCAGTTTAGCCGGACAGGGAAACACCATATATTTT

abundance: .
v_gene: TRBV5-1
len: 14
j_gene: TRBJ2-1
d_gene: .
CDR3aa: CASRSQGGYNEQFF
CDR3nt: TGCGCCAGCAGAAGCCAGGGGGGCTACAATGAGCAGTTCTTC

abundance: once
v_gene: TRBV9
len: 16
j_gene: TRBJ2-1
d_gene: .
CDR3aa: CASSVDSRGPYNEQFF
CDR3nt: TGTGCCAGCAGCGTAGACTCGCGGGGGCCCTACAATGAGCAGTTCTTC

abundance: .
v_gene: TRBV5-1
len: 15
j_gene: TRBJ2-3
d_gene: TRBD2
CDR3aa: CASSAGGRAPDTQYF
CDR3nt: TGCGCCAGCAGCGCCGGCGGGAGGGCCCCAGATACGCAGTATTTT

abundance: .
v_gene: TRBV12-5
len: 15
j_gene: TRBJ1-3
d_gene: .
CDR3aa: CASGFAAFSGNTIYF
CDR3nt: TGTGCTAGTGGTTTTGCCGCATTCTCTGGAAACACCATATATTTT

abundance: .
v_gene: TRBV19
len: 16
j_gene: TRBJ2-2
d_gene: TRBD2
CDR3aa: CASSLYSGRPSGELFF
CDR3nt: TGTGCCAGTAGTCTCTATAGCGGGAGACCCTCCGGGGAGCTGTTTTTT

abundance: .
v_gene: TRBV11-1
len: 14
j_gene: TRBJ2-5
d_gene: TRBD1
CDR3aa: CASSLTDREETQYF
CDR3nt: TGTGCCAGCAGCCTCACGGACAGGGAAGAGACCCAGTACTTC

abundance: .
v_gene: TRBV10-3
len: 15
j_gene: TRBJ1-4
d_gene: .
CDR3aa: CAICNWRATNEKLFF
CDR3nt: TGTGCCATCTGTAACTGGAGAGCAACTAATGAAAAACTGTTTTTT